What follows is one T cell receptor (beta chain) and its context. This record comes from a study of PD-L1 blockade in urothelial cancer. As for the study in general: The year 2014 saw patients start atezolizumab, 1,200 mg intravenously every 3 weeks. Analyses used blood from 3 weeks (second dose) and 6 weeks after treatment start.

Germline V gene lookup returns CDR1 MNHEY and CDR2 SVGAGI. CDR3 length: 15 residues. Trimming cost V 2 bases and J 4 bases; bases outside gene matches: 7. The repertoire was sequenced with immunoSEQ multiplex PCR; TCRdb's copy has only in-frame clones and lacks some. The data contain tens of thousands of clones, 80% to 85% of them singletons. Time point reported: pretreatment peripheral blood. This sample comprised PBMCs, obtained around atezolizumab (anti-PD-L1) treatment. The chain combines TRBV6-5 with TRBJ2-7; 8 bases line up with TRBD1. The clonotype comes from a woman in her seventies with urothelial cancer. This CDR3 reads CASSYQPGTGYEQYF. As DNA, the CDR3 is TGTGCCAGCAGTTACCAACCCGGGACAGGTTACGAGCAGTACTTC.